What follows are 5 T cell receptor beta chains derived from one specimen sequenced in a study of blood T cell repertoires in COVID-19. Profiling relied on immunoSEQ multiplex PCR, and the TCRdb table lists in-frame clones only, not all of them. The sample contains approximately 200,000 clones, approximately 90% of which appear only once. The sequenced sample was peripheral blood. The origin of the receptors is a man aged 25-45 years with COVID-19, enrolled during active disease.

The chain is built from TRBV11-2 and TRBJ2-7, with 12 bases that match TRBD2. This CDR3 comprises 15 residues. Germline V gene lookup returns CDR1 SGHAT and CDR2 FQNNGV. Trimming cost V 3 bases and J 4 bases; bases outside gene matches: 4. The CDR3, as DNA: TGTGCCAGCAGCTTTAGGACTAGCGGGACTTACGAGCAGTACTTC. The encoded protein is CASSFRTSGTYEQYF.

The rearrangement uses TRBV28 and TRBJ2-7, with 8 bases aligning to TRBD2. The CDR3 runs to 15 residues. Germline-derived CDR1 and CDR2 are MDHEN and SYDVKM. V was clipped by 8 bases and J by 5 bases; unmatched bases: 14. CDR3 residues: CASLASSGSLHEQYF. Here the CDR3 DNA reads TGTGCCAGCCTGGCCTCCAGCGGGAGTCTCCACGAGCAGTACTTC.

The DNA of the CDR3 is TGTGCCAGCAGCTGGGGCGGGGGGGCCACGCGCAATCAGCCCCAGCATTTT. Translation gives CASSWGGGATRNQPQHF. The chain carries TRBV7-2 and TRBJ1-5, with D maybe TRBD1 (6 bases). With 4 bases removed from V and 2 bases from J, the gap between germline ends came to 18 bases. Germline V gives CDR1 SGHTA, CDR2 FQGNSA. The CDR3 spans 17 residues.

This chain links TRBV7-3 with TRBJ2-1; 7 bases agree with TRBD2. Germline V gene sequence: CDR1 SGHTA, CDR2 FQGTGA. The CDR3 is 19 amino acids. V shed 5 bases, J shed 6 bases, and the junction held 22 bases outside the gene matches. CDR3 loop: CASSPRSGSYVVHTNEQFF. The CDR3 DNA is TGTGCCAGCAGCCCCCGTAGCGGGTCATATGTGGTCCACACCAATGAGCAGTTCTTC. The full variable domain, rest sourced from reference TRBV7-3 and TRBJ2-1, is GAGVSQTPSNKVTEKGKYVELRCDPISGHTALYWYRQSLGQGPEFLIYFQGTGAADDSGLPNDRFFAVRPEGSVSTLKIQRTERGDSAVYLCASSPRSGSYVVHTNEQFFGPGTRLTVL.

The gene calls are TRBV18 and TRBJ1-2, with D perhaps matching TRBD1 (5 bases). The CDR3 consists of 14 residues. Trimming removed 3 bases from V and 1 base from J, with 9 bases in between. In germline, CDR1 is KGHSH, CDR2 LQKENI. The CDR3 reads CASSPTEFNYGYTF. The CDR3 coding sequence is TGTGCCAGCTCACCGACAGAGTTTAACTATGGCTACACCTTC. Looking up the rest from reference TRBV18 and TRBJ1-2 gives the full variable domain: NAGVMQNPRHLVRRRGQEARLRCSPMKGHSHVYWYRQLPEEGLKFMVYLQKENIIDESGMPKERFSAEFPKEGPSILRIQQVVRGDSAAYFCASSPTEFNYGYTFGSGTRLTVV.